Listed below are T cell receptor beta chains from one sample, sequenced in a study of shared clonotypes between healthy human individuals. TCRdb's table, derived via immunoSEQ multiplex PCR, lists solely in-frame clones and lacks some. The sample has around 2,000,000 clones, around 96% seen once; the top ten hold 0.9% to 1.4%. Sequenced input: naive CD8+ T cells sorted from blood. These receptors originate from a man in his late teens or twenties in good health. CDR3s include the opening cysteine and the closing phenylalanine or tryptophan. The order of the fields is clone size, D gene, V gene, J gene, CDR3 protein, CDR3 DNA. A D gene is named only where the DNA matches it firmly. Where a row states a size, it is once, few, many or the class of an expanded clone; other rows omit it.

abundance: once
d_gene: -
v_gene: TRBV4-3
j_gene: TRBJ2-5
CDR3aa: CASSQEIPTGSYQETQYF
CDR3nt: TGCGCCAGCAGCCAAGAGATTCCGACAGGTTCTTACCAAGAGACCCAGTACTTC

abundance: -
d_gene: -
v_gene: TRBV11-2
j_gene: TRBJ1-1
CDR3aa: CASSSWVTDGNTEAFF
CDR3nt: TGTGCCAGCAGCTCCTGGGTCACGGACGGGAACACTGAAGCTTTCTTT

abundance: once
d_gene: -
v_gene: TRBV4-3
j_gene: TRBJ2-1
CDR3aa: CASSLSSYNEQFF
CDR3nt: TGCGCCAGCAGCCTGAGCTCCTACAATGAGCAGTTCTTC

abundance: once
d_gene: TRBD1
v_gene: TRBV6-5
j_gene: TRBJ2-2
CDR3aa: CASTLTGTGLGELFF
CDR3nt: TGTGCCAGCACCCTAACCGGGACAGGGCTCGGGGAGCTGTTTTTT

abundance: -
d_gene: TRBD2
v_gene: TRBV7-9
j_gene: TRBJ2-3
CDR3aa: CASSSSVPSGDTDTQYF
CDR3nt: TGTGCCAGCAGCTCCTCGGTGCCCAGCGGGGACACAGATACGCAGTATTTT

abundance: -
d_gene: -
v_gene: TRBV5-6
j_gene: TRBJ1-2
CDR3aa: CASSLGAGANYGYTF
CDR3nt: TGTGCCAGCAGCTTGGGGGCAGGCGCGAACTATGGCTACACCTTC

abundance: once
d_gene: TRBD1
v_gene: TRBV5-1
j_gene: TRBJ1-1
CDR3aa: CASSYRTGGLDTEAFF
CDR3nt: TGCGCCAGCAGCTATAGGACAGGGGGCTTGGACACTGAAGCTTTCTTT

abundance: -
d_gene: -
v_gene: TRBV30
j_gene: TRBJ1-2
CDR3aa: CAWTEAGELYYGYTF
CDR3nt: TGTGCCTGGACTGAAGCCGGGGAGCTTTACTATGGCTACACCTTC

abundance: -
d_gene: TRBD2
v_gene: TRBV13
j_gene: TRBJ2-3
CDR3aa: CASSEELAYTQYF
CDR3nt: TGTGCCAGCAGCGAAGAACTAGCGTATACGCAGTATTTT

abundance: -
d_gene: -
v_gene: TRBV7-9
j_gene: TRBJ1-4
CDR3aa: CASSHGADSEKLFF
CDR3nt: TGTGCCAGCAGTCACGGGGCCGATAGTGAAAAACTGTTTTTT

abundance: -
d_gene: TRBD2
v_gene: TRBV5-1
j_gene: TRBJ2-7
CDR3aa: CASSPGLAGGPVYEQYF
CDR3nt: TGCGCCAGCAGCCCGGGACTAGCGGGAGGGCCAGTGTACGAGCAGTACTTC

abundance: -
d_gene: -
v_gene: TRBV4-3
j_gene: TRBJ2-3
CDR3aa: CASSQESWAGDTQYF
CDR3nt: TGCGCCAGCAGCCAAGAGTCGTGGGCGGGGGATACGCAGTATTTT

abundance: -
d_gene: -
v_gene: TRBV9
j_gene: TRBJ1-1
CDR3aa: CASSVFTNTEAFF
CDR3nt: TGTGCCAGCAGCGTATTTACGAACACTGAAGCTTTCTTT

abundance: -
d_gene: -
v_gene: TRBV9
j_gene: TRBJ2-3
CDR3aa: CASGTGGSTDTQYF
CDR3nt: TGTGCCAGCGGTACGGGGGGCTCCACAGATACGCAGTATTTT

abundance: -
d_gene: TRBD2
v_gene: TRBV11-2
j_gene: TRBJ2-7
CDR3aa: CASSLPGLAASYEQYF
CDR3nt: TGTGCCAGCAGCCTGCCGGGACTAGCGGCCTCCTACGAGCAGTACTTC

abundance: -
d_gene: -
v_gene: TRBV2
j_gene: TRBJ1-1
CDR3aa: CASSETQRFTEAFF
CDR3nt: TGTGCCAGCAGTGAAACACAGCGATTTACTGAAGCTTTCTTT

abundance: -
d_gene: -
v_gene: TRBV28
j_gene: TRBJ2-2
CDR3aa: CASSSQGSGELFF
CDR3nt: TGTGCCAGCAGCTCACAGGGTTCCGGGGAGCTGTTTTTT

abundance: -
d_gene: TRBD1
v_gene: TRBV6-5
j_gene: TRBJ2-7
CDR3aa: CASTRQGGEQYF
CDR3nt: TGTGCCAGCACCCGACAGGGTGGCGAGCAGTACTTC

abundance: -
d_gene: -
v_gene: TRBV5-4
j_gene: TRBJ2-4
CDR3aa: CASRRDIQYF
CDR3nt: TGTGCCAGCAGGCGGGACATTCAGTACTTC

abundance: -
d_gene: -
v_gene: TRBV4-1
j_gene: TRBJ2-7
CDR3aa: CASSSYSPHEQYF
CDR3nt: TGCGCCAGCTCGTCGTACAGTCCTCACGAGCAGTACTTC

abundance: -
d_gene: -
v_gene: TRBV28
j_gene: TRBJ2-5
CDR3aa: CASSPPDGPQTQYF
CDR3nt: TGTGCCAGCAGTCCCCCAGACGGGCCCCAGACCCAGTACTTC

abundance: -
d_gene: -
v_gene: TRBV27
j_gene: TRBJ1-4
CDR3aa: CASRHASRPAATNEKLFF
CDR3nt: TGTGCCAGCCGTCATGCCTCCCGGCCTGCTGCGACTAATGAAAAACTGTTTTTT

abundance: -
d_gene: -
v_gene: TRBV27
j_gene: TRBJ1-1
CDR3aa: CASRHLDGSEAFF
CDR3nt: TGTGCCAGCAGACACCTCGACGGAAGTGAAGCTTTCTTT

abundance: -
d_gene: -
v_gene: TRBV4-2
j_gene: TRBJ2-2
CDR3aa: CASSQEWLAELFF
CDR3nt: TGTGCCAGCAGCCAAGAGTGGTTAGCGGAGCTGTTTTTT

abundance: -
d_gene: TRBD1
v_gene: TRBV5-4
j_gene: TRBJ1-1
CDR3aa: CASSPGQLPEAFF
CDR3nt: TGTGCCAGCAGTCCGGGACAGTTGCCTGAAGCTTTCTTT

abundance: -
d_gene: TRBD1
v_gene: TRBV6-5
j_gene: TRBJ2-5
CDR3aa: CASSLDRGWETQYF
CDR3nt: TGTGCCAGCAGTTTGGACAGGGGGTGGGAGACCCAGTACTTC

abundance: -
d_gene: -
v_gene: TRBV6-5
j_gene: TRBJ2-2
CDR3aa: CASEGGTGELFF
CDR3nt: TGTGCCAGCGAAGGGGGGACCGGGGAGCTGTTTTTT

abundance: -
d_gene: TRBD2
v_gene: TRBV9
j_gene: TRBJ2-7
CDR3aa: CASSRSGGEGNEQYF
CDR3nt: TGTGCCAGCAGCCGCTCGGGGGGGGAAGGGAACGAGCAGTACTTC

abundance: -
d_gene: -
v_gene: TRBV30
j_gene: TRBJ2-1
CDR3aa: CAWSNPEWQFF
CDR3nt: TGTGCCTGGAGTAACCCAGAATGGCAGTTCTTC

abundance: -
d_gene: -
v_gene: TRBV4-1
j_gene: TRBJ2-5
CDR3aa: CASSQVRHSGETQYF
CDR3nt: TGCGCCAGCAGCCAAGTAAGACATTCAGGGGAGACCCAGTACTTC

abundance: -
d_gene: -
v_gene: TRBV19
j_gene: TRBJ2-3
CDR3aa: CASRVEGGTDTQYF
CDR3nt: TGTGCCAGTAGGGTTGAGGGGGGGACAGATACGCAGTATTTT